These 4 T cell receptor beta chains were sequenced from one sample in a study of blood T cell repertoires in COVID-19. The protocol was immunoSEQ multiplex PCR, while the TCRdb copy is restricted to in-frame clones and leaves out a portion. The sample consists of 150,000 to 200,000 clones, more than 75% of them appearing once. The sequenced sample consisted of PBMCs or T cells enriched from blood (not recorded which). Receptors originate from a woman aged 45-65 years with acute COVID-19.

The chain is built from TRBV6-5 and TRBJ2-3; possibly TRBD2 for D (6 bases). V gave up 0 bases and J gave up 2 bases, with 12 bases separating them. The length of the CDR3 is 16 residues. CDR1 is MNHEY and CDR2 is SVGAGI in the germline V gene. The CDR3 nucleotides are TGTGCCAGCAGTTACTCGATCGGGACTCCCACAGATACGCAGTATTTT. Protein sequence: CASSYSIGTPTDTQYF.

The rearrangement joins TRBV5-1 to TRBJ2-2; 10 nucleotides agree with TRBD2. This CDR3 has 16 residues. Germline values: CDR1 SGHRS, CDR2 YFSETQ. The V and J ends lost 2 bases and 4 bases, in that order; junction bases with no gene match: 5. The CDR3, as DNA: TGCGCCAGCAGCTTTCAGCGGGGGGGCCGCACCGGGGAGCTGTTTTTT. It codes for CASSFQRGGRTGELFF.

The chain is built from TRBV18 and TRBJ2-7; D perhaps matches TRBD1 (6 bases). The CDR3 spans 16 residues. Germline loops: CDR1 KGHSH, CDR2 LQKENI. The V and J ends lost 2 bases and 7 bases respectively, with 21 bases between them. CDR3: CASSPEGVTTTREQYV. CDR3 nucleotide sequence: TGTGCCAGCTCACCAGAGGGGGTCACTACTACTCGGGAGCAGTACGTC.

The rearrangement joins TRBV7-2 to TRBJ1-2, with TRBD1 matching over 9 bases. Germline lookup yields CDR1 SGHTA and CDR2 FQGNSA. The J segment lost 8 bases and the V segment lost 5 bases, leaving 6 bases of the junction unmatched. The length of the CDR3 is 13 residues. CDR3 loop: CASSQQGADGYTF. For the CDR3, the DNA is TGTGCCAGCAGCCAACAGGGGGCAGACGGCTACACCTTC.